This T cell receptor beta chain was sequenced for a study of CD8 T cells in Susac syndrome. Blood CD8+ and CD4+ T cells underwent high-throughput TCR beta sequencing. Random hexamers were used to reverse transcribe 0.5 to 1 ug of RNA. Via MiXCR, TCRdb re-called the immunoSEQ multiplex PCR reads, giving one row per CDR3 protein. The sample includes approximately 180,000 distinct CDR3 sequences, roughly 92% of them seen just once. This CDR3 has 13 residues. The germline gives CDR1 SNHLY, CDR2 FYNNEI. The germline V and J ends were trimmed by 7 bases and 5 bases, with 13 bases remaining between them. The clonotype comes from a human donor with multiple sclerosis. The J gene is TRBJ2-3, the V gene TRBV2; D unresolved. Sample: CD4+ T cells from PBMCs. Here the CDR3 reads CASTTRGGDTQYF. The CDR3 DNA follows: TGTGCCAGCACGACGCGAGGTGGAGATACGCAGTATTTT.